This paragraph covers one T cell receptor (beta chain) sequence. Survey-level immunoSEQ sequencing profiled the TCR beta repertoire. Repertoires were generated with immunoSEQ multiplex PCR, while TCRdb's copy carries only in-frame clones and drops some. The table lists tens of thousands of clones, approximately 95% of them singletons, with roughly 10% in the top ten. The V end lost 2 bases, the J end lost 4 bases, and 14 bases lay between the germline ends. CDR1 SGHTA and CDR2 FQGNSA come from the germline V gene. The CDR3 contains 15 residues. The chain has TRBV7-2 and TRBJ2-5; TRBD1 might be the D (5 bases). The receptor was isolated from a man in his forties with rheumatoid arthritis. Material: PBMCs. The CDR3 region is CASSLRQVQGETQYF. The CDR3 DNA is TGTGCCAGCAGCTTAAGGCAGGTTCAGGGAGAGACCCAGTACTTC.